Below, 2 T cell receptor beta chains from the same sample are listed, as sequenced in a study of shared clonotypes between healthy human individuals. Sequencing was performed with immunoSEQ multiplex PCR; in TCRdb, only in-frame clones are kept and a portion is missing. The sample has around 2,000,000 clones, 85% to 95% seen once. The sample was naive CD4+ T cells sorted from blood. Subset specified: CD45RA+ positively selected. The receptors shown here come from a man younger than 35 in good health.

The chain combines TRBV7-2 with TRBJ2-3; weak D call: TRBD2 (7 bases). From germline, CDR1 is SGHTA and CDR2 FQGNSA. This CDR3 is 16 amino acids long. V dropped 1 base and J dropped 1 base, with 12 bases sitting between them. CDR3 DNA: TGTGCCAGCAGCTTAGGACGGGGGGCCGGCACAGATACGCAGTATTTT. Its protein is CASSLGRGAGTDTQYF.

V is TRBV9 and J is TRBJ1-2, with D perhaps TRBD1 (6 bases). The CDR3 covers 13 residues. CDR1 is SGDLS and CDR2 is YYNGEE in the germline V gene. V shed 2 bases and J shed 7 bases, with 12 bases lying between them. The CDR3 bases are TGTGCCAGCAGCGTCGGGGGCGCGGGTGGCTACACCTTC. Its protein is CASSVGGAGGYTF.